This T cell receptor beta chain was recovered during a study of cytomegalovirus exposure and HLA in healthy donors. With respect to this clone: Its antigen is currently unknown.

V was pared by 4 bases and J by 8 bases, with 15 bases between. This CDR3 comprises 13 residues. Germline CDR1 and CDR2: GTSNPN and SVGIG (reference sequence). General study results and limits: At a 0.05 false discovery rate, a later analysis found 15,000 to 20,000 TCR beta sequences to be associated with HLA alleles. An analysis that came later showed most CMV-associated TCR beta chains appearing HLA-restricted. A few CMV-associated chains were confirmed in vitro to be specific for CMV antigens.

PCR was performed using 60 Vbeta and 13 Jbeta primers. This table comes from immunoSEQ multiplex PCR, and its TCRdb copy is limited to in-frame clones, with some not included. The table has 200,000 to 250,000 clones, roughly four fifths seen once. The sample comprised PBMCs. This chain connects TRBV30 to TRBJ2-1, with D perhaps TRBD2 (6 bases). The clonotype was recovered from a woman in her fifties or sixties in good health and CMV-seropositive. The CDR3 reads CAWTTSLKDEQFF. CDR3 DNA sequence: TGTGCCTGGACGACTAGTTTAAAGGATGAGCAGTTCTTC.